The clone carrying this TCR beta chain was counted ten times or more. Its antigen is currently unknown. V gave up 4 bases and J gave up 6 bases; unmatched junction bases: 7. The CDR3 spans 14 residues. CDR1 is DFQATT and CDR2 is SNEGSKA in the germline V gene (reference sequence). Via MiXCR, TCRdb re-called the 5' RACE reads, giving one row per CDR3 protein. Of approximately 23,000 distinct CDR3 sequences listed, under 15% are singletons. The data originate from a study of neurological immune-mediated disorders. Stated time point: technical triplicate 1. Whole-study findings and limits: CDR3 amino acid sequences found in expanded clones were never shared across subjects, suggesting private repertoires in all groups.

This chain connects TRBV20-1 to TRBJ2-3; 10 nucleotides match TRBD1. The origin of this receptor is a female donor with HTLV-1-associated myelopathy (HAM/TSP). Sequencing used CD4+ T cells from blood. The DNA for the CDR3 is TGCAGTGCTATACCGGGACAGGGGAGGGATACGCAGTATTTT. Amino acid sequence: CSAIPGQGRDTQYF.